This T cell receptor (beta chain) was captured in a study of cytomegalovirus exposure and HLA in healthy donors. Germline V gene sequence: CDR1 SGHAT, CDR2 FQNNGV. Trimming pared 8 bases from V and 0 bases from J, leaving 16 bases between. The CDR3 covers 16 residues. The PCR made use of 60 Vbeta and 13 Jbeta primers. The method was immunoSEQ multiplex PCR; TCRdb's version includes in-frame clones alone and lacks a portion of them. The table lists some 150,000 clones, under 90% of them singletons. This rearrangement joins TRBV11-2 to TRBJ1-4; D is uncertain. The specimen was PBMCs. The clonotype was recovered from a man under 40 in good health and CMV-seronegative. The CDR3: CASQALRGATNEKLFF. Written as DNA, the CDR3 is TGTGCCAGCCAAGCGTTGCGGGGTGCAACTAATGAAAAACTGTTTTTT. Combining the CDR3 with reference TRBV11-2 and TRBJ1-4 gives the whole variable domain EAGVAQSPRYKIIEKRQSVAFWCNPISGHATLYWYQQILGQGPKLLIQFQNNGVVDDSQLPKDRFSAERLKGVDSTLKIQPAKLEDSAVYLCASQALRGATNEKLFFGSGTQLSVL.